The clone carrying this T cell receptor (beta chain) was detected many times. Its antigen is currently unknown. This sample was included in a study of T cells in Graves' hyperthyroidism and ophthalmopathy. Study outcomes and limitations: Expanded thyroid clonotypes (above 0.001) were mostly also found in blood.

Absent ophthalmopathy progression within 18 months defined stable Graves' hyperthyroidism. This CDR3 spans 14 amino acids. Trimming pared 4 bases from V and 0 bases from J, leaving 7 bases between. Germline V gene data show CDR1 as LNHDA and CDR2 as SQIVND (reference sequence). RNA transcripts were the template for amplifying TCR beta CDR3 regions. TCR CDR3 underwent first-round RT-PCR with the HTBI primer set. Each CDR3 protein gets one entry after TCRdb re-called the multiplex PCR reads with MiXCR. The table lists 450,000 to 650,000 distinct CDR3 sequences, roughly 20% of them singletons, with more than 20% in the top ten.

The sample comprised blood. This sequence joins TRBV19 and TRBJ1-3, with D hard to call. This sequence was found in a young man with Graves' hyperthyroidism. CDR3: CASSTSSSGNTIYF. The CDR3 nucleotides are TGTGCCAGTAGTACCTCAAGCTCTGGAAACACCATATATTTT. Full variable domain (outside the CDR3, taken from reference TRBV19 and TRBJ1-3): DGGITQSPKYLFRKEGQNVTLSCEQNLNHDAMYWYRQDPGQGLRLIYYSQIVNDFQKGDIAEGYSVSREKKESFPLTVTSAQKNPTAFYLCASSTSSSGNTIYFGEGSWLTVV.